This T cell receptor (beta chain) was identified during a study of cytomegalovirus exposure and HLA in healthy donors (dated by TCRdb to about 2017). Background for the entire study: An earlier analysis of several hundred of the donors reported over 250 Gb of sequence data and 95 million to 140 million unique TCR beta sequences obtained from around 190 million T cells. Among the 398 genotyped donors, around 79% belonged to the genetic ancestry cluster associated with self-reported Caucasian donors. An early release that covered fewer than 800 HLA-typed donors contained around 300 gigabases of sequencing data and about 84 million unique TCR sequences. Using immunosequencing, the study profiled T cell repertoires from fewer than 850 subjects and related those repertoires to cytomegalovirus serostatus. The study aimed to test whether cataloging public T cell receptors could reveal signatures of past pathogen exposure. Several DR-DQ haplotypes were handled as single units for association and clustering, since linkage in the cohort was strong. Every repertoire in the discovery cohort had been generated on one and the same sequencing platform. Donor age, sex, ethnicity and CMV serostatus were collected together with the repertoire data. Typing coverage differed by locus: A, B, C, DRB1 and DQB1 were typed in roughly 620-630 donors, DQA1 in about 500, DPA1 in 600 to 610, and DPB1 in just under 490. In a later genetic analysis, genome-wide SNP genotypes for about 65% of the 666 donors were used, and that subset was treated as a discovery cohort. The later analysis used no new phenotypic data to find candidate immune exposures, relying instead on TCR beta sequences and their occurrence across donors. In a later analysis, previously published TCR beta repertoires from more than 500 donors were re-analyzed and high-resolution HLA genotyping was added so that TCR occurrence patterns could be studied. On average, 235,054 unique TCR beta nucleotide sequences were sequenced per donor among some 430 genotyped donors of the cohort, with about 17% of those sequences being non-productive. An earlier analysis of approximately 630 of the donors applied high-throughput TCR beta sequencing to assess whether each TCR beta V gene segment acted as functional or pseudogenic. A separate validation cohort of roughly 120 different subjects was used in addition to the roughly 670-subject first cohort. To predict cytomegalovirus infection status, the study brought together high-throughput TCR immunosequencing, statistical association of individual TCRs with disease status, and machine learning. HLA typing covered class I and class II loci at four-digit resolution.

In total, just over 650 healthy bone marrow donors made up the cohort. At the time of sampling, every cohort member was nominally healthy, though immune exposures that went unrecorded were likely present. The donor was CMV seropositive and belonged to the group of about 290 seropositive cohort members. A peripheral blood sample was provided by each donor, and peripheral blood mononuclear cells were used for TCR beta sequencing. Genomic DNA was extracted from the blood cell samples with the Qiagen DNeasy Blood Extraction Kit. The research as a whole found: In vitro tests confirmed that three of the cytomegalovirus-associated TCR beta chains recognize cytomegalovirus antigens. A further reported finding was that TCR beta sequences accurately predicted the HLA-A and HLA-B alleles for most subjects in the first cohort. Because some donors lacked HLA typing at each locus, the association tests relied only on the typed subset. The classifier was reported to diagnose cytomegalovirus status with high specificity and sensitivity in both the original and validation cohorts. A later genetic analysis reported fewer N-insertions in productive TCRs among donors in an Asian-associated ancestry cluster than the roughly 620-donor mean. In a later analysis, several top co-occurrence clusters were reported to appear linked to parvovirus B19, influenza, CMV and Epstein-Barr virus. Linkage disequilibrium might explain the correlated functional status among segregating V segments, but an unknown experimental factor could not be excluded. An association between a missense DCLRE1C variant and V-gene and J-gene trimming of TCR beta chains was found in a later genetic analysis and replicated in an independent cohort. A total of 150 or so TCR beta chains were listed by the study as associated with cytomegalovirus. A group of highly shared sequence variants was considered likely to be a technical artifact of the sequencing pipeline. The presence/absence analyses assumed that sequencing depth was roughly uniform across donors, and that assumption may not be true. Broadly in line with IMGT annotations, most TCR beta V segments showed up in productive rearrangements about 90% or about 30% of the time in an earlier analysis of several hundred of the donors. A later analysis associated around 16,000 TCR beta sequences with specific HLA alleles at a false discovery rate of 0.05. Most TCR sequences were observed very rarely across donors, whereas some public TCRs were present in many individuals. CMV serostatus was the only immune exposure information available for the cohort. A later analysis found that TCR association rates varied across HLA loci, with DRB1 alleles showing the most associated TCRs and HLA-C alleles the fewest. When HLA alleles, especially DR and DQ, strongly co-occurred, attributing TCR associations to individual alleles was difficult. Approximately 18 rarely observed V segments, including chromosome 9 orphons, were excluded from the earlier analysis of a few hundred of the donors because counts were too low. Only TCR beta chains were sequenced in this cohort, and the absence of alpha or paired-chain data limited detectable features. In a later analysis, HLA-associated TCR beta chains showed more clonal expansion and lower generation probabilities than non-associated chains that were equally common. A later analysis found that most CMV-associated TCR beta chains appeared HLA-restricted, with HLA associations seemingly driven largely by CMV exposure. The authors suggested that the approach could potentially be extended to other disease states and immunological phenotypes. Some IMGT-functional V segments, including TRBV6-2 and TRBV6-3, could not be told apart with the 87-base-pair reads, so those segments were excluded.

To prepare the library, the immunoSEQ multiplex PCR assay was applied. The multiplex PCR relied on a mix of 60 forward primers for TCR Vbeta segments and 13 reverse primers for TCR Jbeta segments. Amplification of the CDR3 region of rearranged TCR beta genes was performed with a multiplex PCR assay on genomic DNA. Amplified TCR beta libraries were sequenced as 87-base-pair reads on the Illumina HiSeq System. The source study handled its data this way. A later analysis tallied 75 million to 85 million unique TCR beta chains across the 700 or so repertoires, and approximately 9.9 million of those chains were shared by two or more donors. Raw reads were error-corrected and collapsed into unique sequences by a nearest-neighbor algorithm in which closely related sequences were merged to remove PCR and sequencing errors. Alignment of CDR3 sequences to IMGT reference sequences was used to assign V, D and J gene segments. Each retained sequence needed at least a six-nucleotide match to both a V gene segment and a J gene segment. A rearrangement counted as productive if the CDR3 had no stop codons and remained in frame with V and J, and every other rearrangement counted as non-productive. CDR3 was defined according to IMGT convention as the region running from the second conserved V-encoded cysteine to the conserved J-encoded phenylalanine. In an earlier analysis of 587 of the donors, sequences lacking an unambiguous match to a single V gene segment were excluded. In an earlier analysis of 450 to 700 of the donors, V segments were called functional above 56.7% productive rearrangements and were called segregating when the between-donor standard deviation exceeded 5%. To diagnose cytomegalovirus status from the catalog of TCR beta chain sequences, a statistical classification framework was built. V and J gene assignment, in a later analysis, came from comparing TCR nucleotide sequences with IMGT/GENE-DB human TR gene sequences. In a later analysis, CDR3 sequences and most-parsimonious VDJ recombination scenarios were assigned using the TCRdist pipeline. In a later analysis, every TCR beta chain was defined by the combination of its CDR3 amino acid sequence and its V-gene family, and reads without a unique V-gene family were dropped. To address suspected cross-contamination and a sequencing artifact, a later analysis removed some 620 highly shared, low-generation-probability nucleotide sequences. A later analysis calculated a clonal expansion index for each public chain from normalized within-repertoire ranks of inferred template counts. Generation probabilities in a later analysis came from a VDJ recombination model fitted to out-of-frame rearrangements, and those results were checked against IGoR. A later analysis scored TCR-TCR, TCR-HLA and TCR-CMV co-occurrence with hypergeometric tests, applying a repertoire-size bias correction to TCR pairs. A later analysis estimated false discovery rates by permuting HLA or CMV assignments 20 times. A later analysis grouped co-occurring TCRs with DBSCAN, adding TCRdist sequence similarity when clustering within HLA-allele-positive subsets. For co-occurrence clustering, repertoires with fewer than 30,000 or more than 120,000 public chains were excluded, along with several repertoires with anomalous nucleotide sharing. TCRdb provides this immuneACCESS table in a form limited to in-frame rearrangements. Some clones are lacking; in checked studies, under half of them reflect an unresolved V gene, and why the rest are absent is not known. V and J calls and clone size come straight from that table; D and trimming were deduced from the DNA. Present in this sample are 150,000 to 200,000 clones, about four fifths of which were seen just once. The top ten clones comprise 4.9% of the sample.

From a lookup of the germline V gene (reference sequence), CDR1 and CDR2 are LNHDA and SQIVND. The junction shows trimming of 8 bases on V and 3 bases on J, and the gene matches do not reach 7 bases of it. From cysteine to phenylalanine, the CDR3 is 15 amino acids long. The entry retains the CDR3 DNA only, 45 bases that are in frame from base 1. On this clone itself: It lacks a known antigen. Base-call qualities are not available, and no considerably larger clone is one nucleotide away.

This sequence was found in a woman aged 18-29 years in good health and CMV-seropositive. The source material was PBMCs. The rearrangement joined TRBV19 to TRBJ2-2, with 9 bases in between that match TRBD1. The CDR3 protein: CASRDRAIYTGELFF. The base sequence is TGTGCCAGTCGGGACAGGGCGATATACACCGGGGAGCTGTTTTTT. Extended through the reference TRBV19 and TRBJ2-2 proteins, this CDR3 yields the full variable domain: DGGITQSPKYLFRKEGQNVTLSCEQNLNHDAMYWYRQDPGQGLRLIYYSQIVNDFQKGDIAEGYSVSREKKESFPLTVTSAQKNPTAFYLCASRDRAIYTGELFFGEGSRLTVL.